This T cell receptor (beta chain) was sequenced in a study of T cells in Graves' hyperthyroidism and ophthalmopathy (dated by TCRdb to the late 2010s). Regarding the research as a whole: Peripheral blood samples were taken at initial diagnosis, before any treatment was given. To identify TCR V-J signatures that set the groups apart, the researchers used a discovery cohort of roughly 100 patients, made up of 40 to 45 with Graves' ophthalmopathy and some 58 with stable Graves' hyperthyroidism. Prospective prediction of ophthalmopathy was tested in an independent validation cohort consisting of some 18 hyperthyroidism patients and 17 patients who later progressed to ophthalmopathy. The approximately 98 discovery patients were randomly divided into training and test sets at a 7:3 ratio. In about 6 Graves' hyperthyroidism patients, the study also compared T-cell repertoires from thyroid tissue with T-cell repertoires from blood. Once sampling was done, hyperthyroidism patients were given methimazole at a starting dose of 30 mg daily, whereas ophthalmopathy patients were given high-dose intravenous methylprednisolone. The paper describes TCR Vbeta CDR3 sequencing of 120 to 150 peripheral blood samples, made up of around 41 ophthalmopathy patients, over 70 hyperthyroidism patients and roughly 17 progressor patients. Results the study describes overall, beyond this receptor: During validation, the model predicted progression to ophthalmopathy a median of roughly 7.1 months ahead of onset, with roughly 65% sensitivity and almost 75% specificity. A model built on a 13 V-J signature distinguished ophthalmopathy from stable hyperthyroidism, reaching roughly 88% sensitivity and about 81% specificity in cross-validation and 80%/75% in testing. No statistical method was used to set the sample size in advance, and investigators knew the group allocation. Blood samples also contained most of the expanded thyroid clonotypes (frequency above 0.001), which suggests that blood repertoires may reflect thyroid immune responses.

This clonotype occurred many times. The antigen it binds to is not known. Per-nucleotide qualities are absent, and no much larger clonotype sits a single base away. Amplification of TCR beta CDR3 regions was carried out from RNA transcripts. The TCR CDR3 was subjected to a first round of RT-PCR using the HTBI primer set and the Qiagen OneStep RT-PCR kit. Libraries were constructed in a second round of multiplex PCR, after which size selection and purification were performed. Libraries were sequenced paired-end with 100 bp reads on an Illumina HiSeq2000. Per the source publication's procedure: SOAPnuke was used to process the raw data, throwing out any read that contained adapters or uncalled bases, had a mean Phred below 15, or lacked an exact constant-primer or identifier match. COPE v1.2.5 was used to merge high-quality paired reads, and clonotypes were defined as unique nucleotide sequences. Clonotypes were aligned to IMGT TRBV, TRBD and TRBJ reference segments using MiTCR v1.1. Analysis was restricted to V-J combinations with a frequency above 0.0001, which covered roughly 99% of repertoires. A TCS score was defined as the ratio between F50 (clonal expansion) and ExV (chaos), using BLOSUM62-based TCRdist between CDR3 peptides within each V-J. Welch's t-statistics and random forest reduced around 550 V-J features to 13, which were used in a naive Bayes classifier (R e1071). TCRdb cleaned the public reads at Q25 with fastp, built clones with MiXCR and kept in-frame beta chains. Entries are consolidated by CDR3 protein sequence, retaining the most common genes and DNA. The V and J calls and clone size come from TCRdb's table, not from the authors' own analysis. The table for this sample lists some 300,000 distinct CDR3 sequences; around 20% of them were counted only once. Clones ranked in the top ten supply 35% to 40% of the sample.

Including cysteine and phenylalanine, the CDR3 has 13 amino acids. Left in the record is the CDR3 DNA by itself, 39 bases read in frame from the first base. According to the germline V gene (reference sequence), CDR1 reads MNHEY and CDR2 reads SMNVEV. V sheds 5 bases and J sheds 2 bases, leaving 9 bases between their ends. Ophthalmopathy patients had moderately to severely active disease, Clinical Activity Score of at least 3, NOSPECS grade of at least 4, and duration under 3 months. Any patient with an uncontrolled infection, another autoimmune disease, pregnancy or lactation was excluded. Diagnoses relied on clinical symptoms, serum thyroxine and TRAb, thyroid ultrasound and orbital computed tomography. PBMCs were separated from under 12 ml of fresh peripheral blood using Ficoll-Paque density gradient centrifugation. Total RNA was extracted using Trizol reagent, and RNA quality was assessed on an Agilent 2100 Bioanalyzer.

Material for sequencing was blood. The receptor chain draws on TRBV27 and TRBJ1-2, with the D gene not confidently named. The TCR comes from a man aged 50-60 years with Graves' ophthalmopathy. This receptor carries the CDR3 CASSRLGNYGYTF. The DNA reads TGTGCCAGCAGTCGGCTGGGAAACTATGGCTACACCTTC.